This T cell receptor (beta chain) appears in the sequencing data of a study of blood T cell repertoires in COVID-19. As for the study in general: Material from acute and convalescent COVID-19 was sourced from the United States, Italy and Spain.

Enrollees, about 18 to 90 years old, lived in roughly 24 US areas. Clinical history as reported by participants underpinned cohort assignment. Recovery meant two consecutive negative NP/OP PCR tests, professional clearance, or resolved symptoms. The protocol was immunoSEQ multiplex PCR, while the TCRdb copy is restricted to in-frame clones and leaves out a portion. The sample has approximately 300,000 clones; about 92% are singletons. Per germline, CDR1 SGHNT and CDR2 YYREEE (reference sequence). The CDR3 contains 16 residues. J lost 5 bases, V lost 5 bases, and 12 bases had no gene match. Comment on this clone: The same CDR3 arises from other DNA sequences in this sample as well.

The clonotype comes from a man aged 55-75 years who had recovered from COVID-19. V gene TRBV5-4 combines with J gene TRBJ2-5; TRBD1 agrees at 10 bases. Sequencing was done on a sample of PBMCs or T cells enriched from blood (not recorded which). As DNA, the CDR3 is TGTGCCAGCAGGAAAGGACAGGGGGGTTCCGGGGAGACCCAGTACTTC. This encodes CASRKGQGGSGETQYF.